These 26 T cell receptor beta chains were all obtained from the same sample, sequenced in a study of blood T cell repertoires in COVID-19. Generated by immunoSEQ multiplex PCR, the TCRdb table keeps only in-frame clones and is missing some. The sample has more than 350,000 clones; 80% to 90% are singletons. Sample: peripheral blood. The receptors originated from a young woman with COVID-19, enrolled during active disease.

CDR3 in DNA: TGTGCCAGCAGCTTTCCCCCGTGGGAGGGGAGACATGGCTACACCTTC. Amino acids: CASSFPPWEGRHGYTF. The gene calls are TRBV5-8 and TRBJ1-2, with D tentatively TRBD1 (5 bases). The CDR3 runs 16 residues. Germline lookup yields CDR1 SGHTS and CDR2 YDEGEE. Trimming took 2 bases from V and 6 from J, leaving 20 bases between them.

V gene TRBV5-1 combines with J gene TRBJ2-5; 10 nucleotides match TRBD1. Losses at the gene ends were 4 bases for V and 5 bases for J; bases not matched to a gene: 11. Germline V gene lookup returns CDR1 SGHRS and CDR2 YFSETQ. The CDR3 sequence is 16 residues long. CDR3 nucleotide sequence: TGCGCCAGCAGCCCATTCCTGGACAGGGGGTTGGAGACCCAGTACTTC. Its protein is CASSPFLDRGLETQYF.

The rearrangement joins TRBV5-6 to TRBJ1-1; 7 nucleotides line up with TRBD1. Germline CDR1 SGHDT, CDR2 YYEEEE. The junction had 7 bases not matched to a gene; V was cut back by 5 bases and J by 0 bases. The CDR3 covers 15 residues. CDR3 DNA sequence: TGTGCCAGCAGGGCTGGGGACAGTGTGAACACTGAAGCTTTCTTT. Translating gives CASRAGDSVNTEAFF.

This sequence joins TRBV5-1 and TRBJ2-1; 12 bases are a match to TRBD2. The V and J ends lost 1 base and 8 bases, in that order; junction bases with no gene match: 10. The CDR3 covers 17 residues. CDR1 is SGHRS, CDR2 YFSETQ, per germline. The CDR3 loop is CASSLFQASGRGDEQFF. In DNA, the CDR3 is TGCGCCAGCAGCTTGTTCCAAGCTAGCGGGAGGGGGGATGAGCAGTTCTTC.

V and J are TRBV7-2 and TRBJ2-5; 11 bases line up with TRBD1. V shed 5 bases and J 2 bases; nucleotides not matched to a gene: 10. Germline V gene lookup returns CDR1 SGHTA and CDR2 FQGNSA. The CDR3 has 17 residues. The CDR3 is CASSRLPGTGGQETQYF. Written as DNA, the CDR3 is TGTGCCAGCAGCAGATTGCCAGGGACAGGGGGGCAAGAGACCCAGTACTTC. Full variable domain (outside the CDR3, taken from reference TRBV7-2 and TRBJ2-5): GAGVSQSPSNKVTEKGKDVELRCDPISGHTALYWYRQSLGQGLEFLIYFQGNSAPDKSGLPSDRFSAERTGGSVSTLTIQRTQQEDSAVYLCASSRLPGTGGQETQYFGPGTRLLVL.

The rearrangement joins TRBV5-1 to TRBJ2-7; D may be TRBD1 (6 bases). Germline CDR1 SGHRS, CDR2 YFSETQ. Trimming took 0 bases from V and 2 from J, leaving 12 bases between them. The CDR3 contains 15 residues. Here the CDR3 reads CASSLEGRGAYEQYF. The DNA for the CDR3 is TGCGCCAGCAGCTTGGAAGGCAGGGGTGCCTACGAGCAGTACTTC.

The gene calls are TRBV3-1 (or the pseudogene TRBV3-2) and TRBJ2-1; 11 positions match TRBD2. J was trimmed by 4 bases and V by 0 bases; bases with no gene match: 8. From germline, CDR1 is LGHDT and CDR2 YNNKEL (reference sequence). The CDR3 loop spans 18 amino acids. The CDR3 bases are TGTGCCAGCAGCCAAGACCCTAGCGGGAGGTCAATTTACAATGAGCAGTTCTTC. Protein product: CASSQDPSGRSIYNEQFF.

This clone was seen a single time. The CDR3 sequence is CAGGTSHNEQFF. The CDR3 bases are TGTGCCGGGGGGACTAGCCACAATGAGCAGTTCTTC. The chain is built from TRBV30 and TRBJ2-1; 9 bases are a match to TRBD2. Losses at the gene ends were 8 bases for V and 5 bases for J; bases not matched to a gene: 4. Per germline, CDR1 GTSNPN and CDR2 SVGIG (reference sequence). The CDR3 extends over 12 amino acids.

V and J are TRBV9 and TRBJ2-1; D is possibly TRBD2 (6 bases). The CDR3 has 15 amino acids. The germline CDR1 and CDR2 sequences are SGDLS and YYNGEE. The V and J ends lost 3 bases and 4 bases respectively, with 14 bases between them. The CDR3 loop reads CASSAADGRYNEQFF. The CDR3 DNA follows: TGTGCCAGCAGCGCGGCGGACGGGAGATACAATGAGCAGTTCTTC.

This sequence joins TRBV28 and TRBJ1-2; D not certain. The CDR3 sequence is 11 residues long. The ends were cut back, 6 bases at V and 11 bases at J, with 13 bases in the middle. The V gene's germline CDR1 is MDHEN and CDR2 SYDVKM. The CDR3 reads CASRYSTRYTF. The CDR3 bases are TGTGCCAGCAGGTATTCTACCCGTTACACCTTC.

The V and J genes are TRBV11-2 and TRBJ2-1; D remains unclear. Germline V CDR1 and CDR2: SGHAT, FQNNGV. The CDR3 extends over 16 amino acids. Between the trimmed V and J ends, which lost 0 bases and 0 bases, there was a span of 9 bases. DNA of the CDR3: TGTGCCAGCAGCTTAGATCCTTATAGCTCCTACAATGAGCAGTTCTTC. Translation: CASSLDPYSSYNEQFF.

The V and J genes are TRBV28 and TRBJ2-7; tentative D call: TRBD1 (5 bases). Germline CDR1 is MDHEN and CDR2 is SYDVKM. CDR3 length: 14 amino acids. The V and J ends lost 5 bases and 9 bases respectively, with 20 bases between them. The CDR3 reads CASSLPQTRQGQYF. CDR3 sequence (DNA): TGTGCCAGCAGTCTCCCGCAGACCCGTCAGGGGCAGTACTTC.

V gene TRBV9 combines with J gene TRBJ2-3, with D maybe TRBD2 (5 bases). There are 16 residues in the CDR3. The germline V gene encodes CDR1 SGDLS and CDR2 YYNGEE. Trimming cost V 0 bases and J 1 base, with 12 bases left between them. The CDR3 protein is CASSVGIGVGTDTQYF. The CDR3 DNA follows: TGTGCCAGCAGCGTAGGTATCGGGGTTGGCACAGATACGCAGTATTTT.

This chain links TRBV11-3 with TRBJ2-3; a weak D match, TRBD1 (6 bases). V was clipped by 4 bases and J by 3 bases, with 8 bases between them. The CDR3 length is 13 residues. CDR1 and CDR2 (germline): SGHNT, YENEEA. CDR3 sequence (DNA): TGTGCCAGCAGCTACACAGGGACAGATACGCAGTATTTT. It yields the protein CASSYTGTDTQYF. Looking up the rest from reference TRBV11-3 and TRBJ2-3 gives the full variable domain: EAGVVQSPRYKIIEKKQPVAFWCNPISGHNTLYWYLQNLGQGPELLIRYENEEAVDDSQLPKDRFSAERLKGVDSTLKIQPAELGDSAVYLCASSYTGTDTQYFGPGTRLTVL.

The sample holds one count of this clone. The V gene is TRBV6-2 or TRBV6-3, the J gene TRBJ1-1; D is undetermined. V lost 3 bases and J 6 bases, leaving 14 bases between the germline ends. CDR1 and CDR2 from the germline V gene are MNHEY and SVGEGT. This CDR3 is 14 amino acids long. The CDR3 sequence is CASSYRSGSPEAFF. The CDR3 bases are TGTGCCAGCAGTTATAGGTCGGGTTCTCCTGAAGCTTTCTTT.

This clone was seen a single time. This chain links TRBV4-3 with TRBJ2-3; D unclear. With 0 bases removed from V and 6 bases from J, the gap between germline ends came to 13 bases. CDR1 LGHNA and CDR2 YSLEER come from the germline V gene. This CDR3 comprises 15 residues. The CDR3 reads CASSQEVSQVDTQYF. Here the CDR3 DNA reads TGCGCCAGCAGCCAAGAGGTATCCCAGGTGGATACGCAGTATTTT.

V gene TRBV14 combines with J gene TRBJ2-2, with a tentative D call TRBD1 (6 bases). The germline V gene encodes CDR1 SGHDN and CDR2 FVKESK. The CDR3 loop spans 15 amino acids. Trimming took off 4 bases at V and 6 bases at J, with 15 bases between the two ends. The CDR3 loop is CASSRDRIAPGELFF. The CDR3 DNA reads TGTGCCAGCAGCCGAGACAGGATCGCACCCGGGGAGCTGTTTTTT.

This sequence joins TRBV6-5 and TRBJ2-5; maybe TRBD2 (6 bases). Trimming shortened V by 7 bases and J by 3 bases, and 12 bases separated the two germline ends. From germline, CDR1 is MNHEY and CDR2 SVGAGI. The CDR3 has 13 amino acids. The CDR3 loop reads CASIHRREETQYF. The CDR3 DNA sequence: TGTGCCAGCATCCACCGGAGGGAAGAGACCCAGTACTTC.

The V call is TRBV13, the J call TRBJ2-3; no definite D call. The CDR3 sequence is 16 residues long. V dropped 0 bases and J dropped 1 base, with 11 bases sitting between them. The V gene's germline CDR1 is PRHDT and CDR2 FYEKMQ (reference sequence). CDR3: CASSLGALGGTDTQYF. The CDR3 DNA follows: TGTGCCAGCAGCTTAGGTGCGCTAGGAGGCACAGATACGCAGTATTTT.

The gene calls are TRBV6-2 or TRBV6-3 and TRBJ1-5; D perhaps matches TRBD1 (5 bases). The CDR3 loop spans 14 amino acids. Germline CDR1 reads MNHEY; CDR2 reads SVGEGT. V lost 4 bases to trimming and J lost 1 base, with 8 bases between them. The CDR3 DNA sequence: TGTGCCAGCAGTTTCCCAGGGAGCAATCAGCCCCAGCATTTT. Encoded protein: CASSFPGSNQPQHF.

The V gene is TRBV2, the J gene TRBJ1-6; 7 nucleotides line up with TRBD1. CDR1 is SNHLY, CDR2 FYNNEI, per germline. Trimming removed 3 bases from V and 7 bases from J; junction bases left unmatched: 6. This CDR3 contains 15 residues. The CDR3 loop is CASSEAGQRNSPLHF. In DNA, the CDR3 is TGTGCCAGCAGTGAGGCGGGACAGCGAAATTCACCCCTCCACTTT. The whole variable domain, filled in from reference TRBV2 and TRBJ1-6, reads EPEVTQTPSHQVTQMGQEVILRCVPISNHLYFYWYRQILGQKVEFLVSFYNNEISEKSEIFDDQFSVERPDGSNFTLKIRSTKLEDSAMYFCASSEAGQRNSPLHFGNGTRLTVT.

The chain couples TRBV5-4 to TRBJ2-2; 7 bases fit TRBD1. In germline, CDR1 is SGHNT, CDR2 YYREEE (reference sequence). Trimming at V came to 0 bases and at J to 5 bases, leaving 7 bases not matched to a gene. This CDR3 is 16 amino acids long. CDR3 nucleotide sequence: TGTGCCAGCAGCTTGGGGGACAGAGGCGGAACCGGGGAGCTGTTTTTT. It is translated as CASSLGDRGGTGELFF.

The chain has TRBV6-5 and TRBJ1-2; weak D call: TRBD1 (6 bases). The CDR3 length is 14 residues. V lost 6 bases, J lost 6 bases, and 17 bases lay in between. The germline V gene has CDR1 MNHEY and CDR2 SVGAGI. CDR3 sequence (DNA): TGTGCCAGCAGCCAGAACCAGGGGTACAATGGCTACACCTTC. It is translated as CASSQNQGYNGYTF.

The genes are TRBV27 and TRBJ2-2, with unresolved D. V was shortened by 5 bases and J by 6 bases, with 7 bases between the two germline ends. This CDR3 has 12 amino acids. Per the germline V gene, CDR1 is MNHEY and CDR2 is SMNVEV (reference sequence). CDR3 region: CASSQIAGELFF. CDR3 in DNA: TGTGCCAGCAGTCAGATTGCCGGGGAGCTGTTTTTT.

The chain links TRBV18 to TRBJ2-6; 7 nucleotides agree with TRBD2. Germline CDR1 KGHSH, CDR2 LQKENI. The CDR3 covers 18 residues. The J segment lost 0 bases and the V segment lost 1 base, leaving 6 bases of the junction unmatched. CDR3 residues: CASSPRGLDPSGANVLTF. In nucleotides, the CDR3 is TGTGCCAGCTCACCACGAGGACTAGACCCCTCTGGGGCCAACGTCCTGACTTTC. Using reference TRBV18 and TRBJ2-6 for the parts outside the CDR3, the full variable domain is NAGVMQNPRHLVRRRGQEARLRCSPMKGHSHVYWYRQLPEEGLKFMVYLQKENIIDESGMPKERFSAEFPKEGPSILRIQQVVRGDSAAYFCASSPRGLDPSGANVLTFGAGSRLTVL.

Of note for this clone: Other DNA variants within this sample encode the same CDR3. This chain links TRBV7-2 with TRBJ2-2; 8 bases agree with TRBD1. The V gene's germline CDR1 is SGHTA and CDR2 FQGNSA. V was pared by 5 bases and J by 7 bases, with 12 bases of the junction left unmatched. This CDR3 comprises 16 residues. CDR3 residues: CASSPTSGGAVGELFF. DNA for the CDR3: TGTGCCAGCAGCCCAACCTCAGGGGGCGCCGTCGGGGAGCTGTTTTTT. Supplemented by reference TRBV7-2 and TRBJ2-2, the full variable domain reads GAGVSQSPSNKVTEKGKDVELRCDPISGHTALYWYRQSLGQGLEFLIYFQGNSAPDKSGLPSDRFSAERTGGSVSTLTIQRTQQEDSAVYLCASSPTSGGAVGELFFGEGSRLTVL.